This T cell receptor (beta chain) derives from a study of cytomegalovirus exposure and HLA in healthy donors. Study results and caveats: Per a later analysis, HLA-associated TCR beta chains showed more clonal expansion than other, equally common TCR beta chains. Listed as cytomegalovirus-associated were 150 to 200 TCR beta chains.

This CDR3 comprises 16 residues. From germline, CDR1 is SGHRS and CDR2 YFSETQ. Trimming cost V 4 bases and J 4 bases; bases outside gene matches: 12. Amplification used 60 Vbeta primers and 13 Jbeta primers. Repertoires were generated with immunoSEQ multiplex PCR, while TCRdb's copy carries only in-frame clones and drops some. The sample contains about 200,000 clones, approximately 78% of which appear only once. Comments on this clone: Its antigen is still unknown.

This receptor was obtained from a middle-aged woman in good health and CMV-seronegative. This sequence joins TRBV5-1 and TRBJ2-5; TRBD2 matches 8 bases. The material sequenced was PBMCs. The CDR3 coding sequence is TGCGCCAGCAGCCGTCTACTAGCGGTGACCGGAGAGACCCAGTACTTC. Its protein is CASSRLLAVTGETQYF.